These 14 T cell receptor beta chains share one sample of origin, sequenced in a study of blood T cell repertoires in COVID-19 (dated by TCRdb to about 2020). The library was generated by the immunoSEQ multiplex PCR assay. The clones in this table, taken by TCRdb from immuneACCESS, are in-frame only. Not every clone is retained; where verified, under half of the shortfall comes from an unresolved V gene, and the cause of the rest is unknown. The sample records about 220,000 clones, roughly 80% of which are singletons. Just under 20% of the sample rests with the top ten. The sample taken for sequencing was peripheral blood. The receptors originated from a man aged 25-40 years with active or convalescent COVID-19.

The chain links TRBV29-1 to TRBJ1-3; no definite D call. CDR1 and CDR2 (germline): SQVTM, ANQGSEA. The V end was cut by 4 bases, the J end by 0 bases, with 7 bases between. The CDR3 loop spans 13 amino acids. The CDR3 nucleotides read TGCAGCGTTGTTGAGGACTCTGGAAACACCATATATTTT. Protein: CSVVEDSGNTIYF.

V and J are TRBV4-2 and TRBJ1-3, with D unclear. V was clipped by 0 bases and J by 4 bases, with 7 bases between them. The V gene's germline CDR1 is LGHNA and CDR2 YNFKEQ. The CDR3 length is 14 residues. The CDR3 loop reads CASSQESFGNTIYF. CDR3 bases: TGTGCCAGCAGCCAAGAGAGTTTCGGAAACACCATATATTTT.

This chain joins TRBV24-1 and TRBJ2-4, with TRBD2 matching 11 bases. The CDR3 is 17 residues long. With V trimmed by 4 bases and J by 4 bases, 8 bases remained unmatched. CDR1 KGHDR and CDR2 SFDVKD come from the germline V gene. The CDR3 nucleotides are TGTGCCACCAGTGAATCCCCCGGGACTAGCGGAAAAAACATTCAGTACTTC. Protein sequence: CATSESPGTSGKNIQYF.

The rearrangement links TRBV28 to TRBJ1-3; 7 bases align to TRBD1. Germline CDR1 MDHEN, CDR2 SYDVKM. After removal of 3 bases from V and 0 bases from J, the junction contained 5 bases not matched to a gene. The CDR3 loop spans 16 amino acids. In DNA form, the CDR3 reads TGTGCCAGCAGTTTCCCGACAGGGCCCTCTGGAAACACCATATATTTT. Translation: CASSFPTGPSGNTIYF.

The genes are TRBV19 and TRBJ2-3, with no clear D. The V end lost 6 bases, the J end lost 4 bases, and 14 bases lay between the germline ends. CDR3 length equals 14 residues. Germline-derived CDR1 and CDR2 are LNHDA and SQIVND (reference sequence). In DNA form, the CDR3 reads TGTGCCAGTAGAGCCAACTTTGAAGCAGATACGCAGTATTTT. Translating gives CASRANFEADTQYF.

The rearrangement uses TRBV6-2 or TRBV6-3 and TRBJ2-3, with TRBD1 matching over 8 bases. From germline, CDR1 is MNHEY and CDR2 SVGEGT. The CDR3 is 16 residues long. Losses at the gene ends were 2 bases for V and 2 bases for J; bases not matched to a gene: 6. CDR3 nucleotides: TGTGCCAGCAGTTACCGACAGGGGAGTTTCACAGATACGCAGTATTTT. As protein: CASSYRQGSFTDTQYF.

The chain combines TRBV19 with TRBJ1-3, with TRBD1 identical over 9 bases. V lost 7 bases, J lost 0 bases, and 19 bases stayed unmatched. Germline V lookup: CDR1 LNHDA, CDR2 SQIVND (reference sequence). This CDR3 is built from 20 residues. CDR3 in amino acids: CASTLSGTGNLVGSGNTIYF. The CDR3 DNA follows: TGTGCCAGTACCCTCTCCGGGACAGGGAACTTGGTTGGCTCTGGAAACACCATATATTTT.

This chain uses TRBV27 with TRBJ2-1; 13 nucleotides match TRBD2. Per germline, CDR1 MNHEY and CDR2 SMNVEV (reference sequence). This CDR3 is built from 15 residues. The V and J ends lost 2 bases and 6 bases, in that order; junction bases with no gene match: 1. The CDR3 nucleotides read TGTGCCAGCAGTTTAAGGACTAGCGGGAGCAATGAGCAGTTCTTC. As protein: CASSLRTSGSNEQFF.

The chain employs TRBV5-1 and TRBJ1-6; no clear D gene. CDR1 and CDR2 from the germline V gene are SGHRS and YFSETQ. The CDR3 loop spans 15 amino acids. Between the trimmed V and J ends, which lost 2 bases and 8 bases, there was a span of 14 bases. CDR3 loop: CASSFSEFGDSPLHF. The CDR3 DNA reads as TGCGCCAGCAGCTTTTCTGAATTCGGTGATTCACCCCTCCACTTT.

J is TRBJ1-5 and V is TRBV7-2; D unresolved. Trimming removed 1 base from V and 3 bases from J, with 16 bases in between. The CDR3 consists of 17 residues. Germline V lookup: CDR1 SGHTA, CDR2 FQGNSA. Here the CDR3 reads CASSLESLQTNNQPQHF. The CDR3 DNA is TGTGCCAGCAGCTTAGAAAGTCTACAGACAAACAATCAGCCCCAGCATTTT.

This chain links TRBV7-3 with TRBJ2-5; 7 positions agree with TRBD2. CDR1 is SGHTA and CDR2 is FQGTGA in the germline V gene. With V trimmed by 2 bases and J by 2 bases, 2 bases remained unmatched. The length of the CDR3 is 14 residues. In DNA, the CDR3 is TGTGCCAGCAGCTTAGCTAGCGGTCAAGAGACCCAGTACTTC. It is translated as CASSLASGQETQYF.

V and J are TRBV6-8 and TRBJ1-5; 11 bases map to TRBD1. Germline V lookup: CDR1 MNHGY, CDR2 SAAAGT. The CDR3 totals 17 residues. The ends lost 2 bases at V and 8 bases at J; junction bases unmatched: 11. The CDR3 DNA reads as TGTGCCAGCAGTTACCGGGGACAGGGGGAACAGGGTGAGCCCCAGCATTTT. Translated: CASSYRGQGEQGEPQHF.

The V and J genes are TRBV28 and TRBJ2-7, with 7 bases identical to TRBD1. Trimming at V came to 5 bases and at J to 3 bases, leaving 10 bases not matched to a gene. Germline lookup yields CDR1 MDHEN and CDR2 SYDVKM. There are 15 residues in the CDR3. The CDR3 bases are TGTGCCAGCAGTCGTTATAGGGGACAGAACTACGAGCAGTACTTC. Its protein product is CASSRYRGQNYEQYF.

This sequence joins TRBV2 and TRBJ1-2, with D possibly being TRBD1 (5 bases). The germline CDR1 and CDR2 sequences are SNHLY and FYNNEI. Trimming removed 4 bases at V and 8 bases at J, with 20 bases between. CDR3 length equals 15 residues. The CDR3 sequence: CASSGDSTYLLGYTF. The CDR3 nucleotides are TGTGCCAGCAGTGGTGACAGTACCTACCTCTTAGGCTACACCTTC. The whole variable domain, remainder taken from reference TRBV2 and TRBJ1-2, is EPEVTQTPSHQVTQMGQEVILRCVPISNHLYFYWYRQILGQKVEFLVSFYNNEISEKSEIFDDQFSVERPDGSNFTLKIRSTKLEDSAMYFCASSGDSTYLLGYTFGSGTRLTVV.